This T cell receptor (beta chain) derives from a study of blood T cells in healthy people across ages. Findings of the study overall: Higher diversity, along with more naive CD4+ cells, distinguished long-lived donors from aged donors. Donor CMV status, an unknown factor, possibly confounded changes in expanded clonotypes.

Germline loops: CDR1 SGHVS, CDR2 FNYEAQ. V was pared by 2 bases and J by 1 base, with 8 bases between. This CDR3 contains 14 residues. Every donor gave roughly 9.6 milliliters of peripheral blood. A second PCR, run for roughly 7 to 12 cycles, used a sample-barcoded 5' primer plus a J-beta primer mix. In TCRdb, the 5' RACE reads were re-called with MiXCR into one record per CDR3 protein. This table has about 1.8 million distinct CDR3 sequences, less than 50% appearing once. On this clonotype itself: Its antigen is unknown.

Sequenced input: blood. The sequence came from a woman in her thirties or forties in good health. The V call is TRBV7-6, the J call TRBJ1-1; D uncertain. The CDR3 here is CASSLFQENTEAFF. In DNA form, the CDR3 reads TGTGCCAGCAGCTTATTTCAGGAGAACACTGAAGCTTTCTTT. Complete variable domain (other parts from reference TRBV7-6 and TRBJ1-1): GAGVSQSPRYKVTKRGQDVALRCDPISGHVSLYWYRQALGQGPEFLTYFNYEAQQDKSGLPNDRFSAERPEGSISTLTIQRTEQRDSAMYRCASSLFQENTEAFFGQGTRLTVV.